Sequencing of this T cell receptor beta chain was carried out in a study of blood T cell repertoires in COVID-19. About the study: PBMCs, B-cell-depleted T cells, or T cells were the source of the cDNA or gDNA that made up the material.

Authors' processing steps: Scientists estimated how many nucleated cells there were by amplifying reference gene primers. Only in-frame clones appear in the TCRdb table, and some are missing; sequencing was by immunoSEQ multiplex PCR. From that table come the V and J calls and clone size; the DNA was used to work out D and trimming. Of about 120,000 clones in the sample, approximately 87% were seen once. The CDR3 spans 16 residues. Looked up from germline, CDR1 is LNHDA and CDR2 is SQIVND (reference sequence). The germline V and J ends were trimmed by 5 bases and 7 bases, with 20 bases remaining between them.

The chain is built from TRBV19 and TRBJ1-4; possible D gene TRBD1, 5 bases. The specimen sequenced was peripheral blood. This receptor was taken from a man aged 30-40 years with acute or convalescent COVID-19. CDR3 sequence reads: CASSRPRTGEGEKLFF. In DNA form, the CDR3 reads TGTGCCAGTAGTCGACCCCGGACGGGGGAGGGTGAAAAACTGTTTTTT. Complete variable domain (other parts from reference TRBV19 and TRBJ1-4): DGGITQSPKYLFRKEGQNVTLSCEQNLNHDAMYWYRQDPGQGLRLIYYSQIVNDFQKGDIAEGYSVSREKKESFPLTVTSAQKNPTAFYLCASSRPRTGEGEKLFFGSGTQLSVL.